One and the same sample provided the 21 T cell receptor beta chains below, sequenced in a study of shared clonotypes between healthy human individuals (dated by TCRdb to 2019 to 2021). Receptor libraries were prepared by the immunoSEQ multiplex PCR assay. TCRdb retrieved this table from immuneACCESS and kept in-frame rearrangements only. Not all clones are present; in checked studies, unresolved V genes account for under half, and no reason is known for the remainder. This sample is represented by roughly 890,000 clones; 80% to 95% of them were singletons. The ten top clones hold more than 20% of the sample. CD8 naive samples consisted of CD45RO-negative cells that were positively selected for CCR7, yielding a CD45RA+CCR7+ population without TemRA cells. Sequencing was carried out using naive CD8+ T cells sorted from blood. Reading the label with the study, this specimen's cell subset or site is: CD45RA+CCR7+. The receptors come from a man aged 30 to 45 in good health.

The chain links TRBV2 to TRBJ1-4; 8 nucleotides agree with TRBD1. The length of the CDR3 is 14 residues. Germline values: CDR1 SNHLY, CDR2 FYNNEI. Trimming removed 5 bases from V and 5 bases from J; junction bases left unmatched: 4. The CDR3 here is CASSKPGGNEKLFF. Written as DNA, the CDR3 is TGTGCCAGCAGTAAACCAGGGGGCAATGAAAAACTGTTTTTT.

The rearrangement joins TRBV5-1 to TRBJ2-7; TRBD2 is a possible D gene (5 bases). The CDR3 length is 15 residues. Germline V lookup: CDR1 SGHRS, CDR2 YFSETQ. The V end was cut by 1 base, the J end by 0 bases, with 11 bases between. The CDR3, as DNA: TGCGCCAGCAGCTTGAGCGGTCAAAGCTCCTACGAGCAGTACTTC. As protein: CASSLSGQSSYEQYF.

The rearrangement links TRBV27 to TRBJ1-2; 7 bases fit TRBD1. V lost 8 bases and J lost 6; bases outside the gene matches: 12. The CDR3 extends over 14 amino acids. Germline V gene sequence: CDR1 MNHEY, CDR2 SMNVEV (reference sequence). The CDR3 here is CASADRAGKDGYTF. For the CDR3, the DNA is TGTGCCAGCGCTGACAGGGCGGGAAAGGATGGCTACACCTTC.

V is TRBV15 and J is TRBJ2-1, with TRBD1 matching over 8 bases. The CDR3 spans 14 residues. After removal of 8 bases from V and 1 base from J, the junction contained 4 bases not matched to a gene. Germline V gene data show CDR1 as LNHNV and CDR2 as YYDKDF (reference sequence). The CDR3 protein is CATRGQGSYNEQFF. As DNA, the CDR3 is TGTGCCACCCGTGGACAGGGATCCTACAATGAGCAGTTCTTC.

The chain employs TRBV11-2 and TRBJ1-1; no reliable D call. The V and J ends lost 6 bases and 0 bases respectively, with 11 bases between them. Germline V gene lookup returns CDR1 SGHAT and CDR2 FQNNGV. The CDR3 has 14 amino acids. CDR3 sequence (DNA): TGTGCCAGCAGTCCCTTCAGGTTGAACACTGAAGCTTTCTTT. Its protein is CASSPFRLNTEAFF.

The rearrangement uses TRBV14 and TRBJ2-3; a possible D gene is TRBD2 (5 bases). CDR3 length equals 17 residues. Trimming cost V 0 bases and J 2 bases, with 15 bases left between them. Germline values: CDR1 SGHDN, CDR2 FVKESK. CDR3 sequence (DNA): TGTGCCAGCAGCCAAGAGCCAGAAAGCGGTGCCACAGATACGCAGTATTTT. This sequence encodes CASSQEPESGATDTQYF.

This rearrangement joins TRBV2 to TRBJ2-7, with TRBD2 matching 7 bases. V trimming: 6 bases; J trimming: 2 bases; junction bases outside the gene matches: 4. The CDR3 is 13 amino acids. Germline loops: CDR1 SNHLY, CDR2 FYNNEI. The CDR3 loop is CASSPAGAYEQYF. The CDR3 bases are TGTGCCAGCAGCCCCGCGGGGGCCTACGAGCAGTACTTC.

V usage is TRBV27 and J usage is TRBJ2-4; TRBD1 matches 8 bases. CDR3 length: 12 residues. Germline CDR1 and CDR2: MNHEY and SMNVEV (reference sequence). The J segment lost 8 bases and the V segment lost 8 bases, leaving 5 bases of the junction unmatched. The CDR3 DNA follows: TGTGCCAGCGGAGACAGGGGAGACATTCAGTACTTC. Its protein is CASGDRGDIQYF.

A remark on this clone: This CDR3 is also generated by other DNA sequences in the sample. This chain links TRBV7-9 with TRBJ2-7; the match to TRBD1 covers 8 bases. Germline V gene data show CDR1 as SEHNR and CDR2 as FQNEAQ (reference sequence). The J segment lost 3 bases and the V segment lost 5 bases, leaving 6 bases of the junction unmatched. This CDR3 region has 14 residues. This CDR3 reads CASSPTGTGYEQYF. In DNA form, the CDR3 reads TGTGCCAGCAGCCCAACCGGGACAGGCTACGAGCAGTACTTC.

The CDR3: CASSPSTGGEANTEAFF. For the CDR3, the DNA is TGTGCCAGCTCACCATCGACAGGGGGCGAGGCGAACACTGAAGCTTTCTTT. The V call is TRBV18, the J call TRBJ1-1; TRBD1 aligns across 10 bases. Germline CDR1 is KGHSH and CDR2 is LQKENI. With V trimmed by 2 bases and J by 1 base, 7 bases remained unmatched. This CDR3 is built from 17 residues.

The chain employs TRBV27 and TRBJ2-2; D gene ambiguous. V lost 2 bases and J 4 bases, leaving 2 bases between the germline ends. Germline assignment: CDR1 MNHEY and CDR2 SMNVEV (reference sequence). The CDR3 runs 12 residues. The CDR3 is CASSLTTGELFF. The CDR3 DNA reads as TGTGCCAGCAGTTTAACCACCGGGGAGCTGTTTTTT.

The genes are TRBV7-6 and TRBJ1-2; D not certain. V dropped 8 bases and J dropped 7 bases, with 11 bases sitting between them. The CDR3 runs 11 residues. Germline lookup yields CDR1 SGHVS and CDR2 FNYEAQ. The CDR3 protein is CASQGPLGYTF. The CDR3, as DNA: TGTGCCAGCCAAGGACCGCTTGGCTACACCTTC.

The chain has TRBV4-1 and TRBJ1-5; D call uncertain. Germline values: CDR1 MGHRA, CDR2 YSYEKL. The V and J ends lost 2 bases and 10 bases respectively, with 18 bases between them. This CDR3 has 15 amino acids. The CDR3 DNA reads TGCGCCAGCAGCCAATTTTTTGGGTATATCGAACCCCAGCATTTT. Protein sequence: CASSQFFGYIEPQHF.

The chain recombines TRBV19 with TRBJ2-7, with 7 bases aligning to TRBD1. The germline gives CDR1 LNHDA, CDR2 SQIVND (reference sequence). The junction had 5 bases not matched to a gene; V was cut back by 3 bases and J by 0 bases. The CDR3 is 15 amino acids. Here the CDR3 DNA reads TGTGCCAGTAGTATGGGTTGGGACAGCTCCTACGAGCAGTACTTC. Its protein product is CASSMGWDSSYEQYF.

The V and J genes are TRBV15 and TRBJ2-7; D is perhaps TRBD1 or TRBD2 (5 bases each). The V and J ends lost 0 bases and 1 base respectively, with 13 bases between them. This CDR3 spans 16 amino acids. Germline V gives CDR1 LNHNV, CDR2 YYDKDF (reference sequence). In nucleotides, the CDR3 is TGTGCCACCAGCAGAGAAGGGACCACCAGTTCCTACGAGCAGTACTTC. It encodes CATSREGTTSSYEQYF.

This chain uses TRBV11-2 with TRBJ2-5; 10 nucleotides agree with TRBD2. CDR1 and CDR2 from the germline V gene are SGHAT and FQNNGV. With 5 bases clipped from V and 4 bases from J, the junction kept 7 bases outside the gene matches. This CDR3 is built from 15 residues. The CDR3 spells CASSPGLAGVETQYF. The CDR3 region has the DNA TGTGCCAGCAGCCCGGGGCTAGCGGGGGTAGAGACCCAGTACTTC.

This sequence joins TRBV14 and TRBJ2-5; TRBD1 might be the D (5 bases). V lost 0 bases and J lost 4, with 21 bases in between. The CDR3 has 18 residues. Per the germline V gene, CDR1 is SGHDN and CDR2 is FVKESK. CDR3 protein: CASSQEGAPRHAGETQYF. In DNA form, the CDR3 reads TGTGCCAGCAGCCAAGAAGGGGCGCCTAGGCACGCTGGAGAGACCCAGTACTTC.

The chain joins TRBV19 to TRBJ1-1; TRBD1 is a possible D gene (5 bases). Trimming pared 10 bases from V and 1 base from J, leaving 16 bases between. The CDR3 sequence is 14 residues long. The germline V gene encodes CDR1 LNHDA and CDR2 SQIVND (reference sequence). This chain's CDR3 is CATSVRVRNTEAFF. As DNA, the CDR3 is TGTGCCACCTCAGTCAGGGTAAGGAACACTGAAGCTTTCTTT.

The gene calls are TRBV29-1 and TRBJ2-2; 9 bases align to TRBD2. V was pared by 2 bases and J by 0 bases, with 4 bases of the junction left unmatched. Germline V gives CDR1 SQVTM, CDR2 ANQGSEA. The CDR3 runs to 16 residues. The CDR3 coding sequence is TGCAGCGTTGAACGGCGGGAGGGCCCGAACACCGGGGAGCTGTTTTTT. Translating it yields CSVERREGPNTGELFF.

This rearrangement joins TRBV28 to TRBJ2-7; 7 bases line up with TRBD1. Unmatched junction bases numbered 12, after V lost 5 bases and J lost 2 bases. Per germline, CDR1 MDHEN and CDR2 SYDVKM. This CDR3 region has 16 residues. Here the CDR3 DNA reads TGTGCCAGCAGTCCCGACAGGGTGTTTGGGGCCTACGAGCAGTACTTC. Its translation: CASSPDRVFGAYEQYF.

With regard to this clone: Germline and junction disagree at one end, which may indicate a read error. This chain uses TRBV11-2 with TRBJ2-7; no definite D call. Germline V lookup: CDR1 SGHAT, CDR2 FQNNGV. The CDR3 consists of 11 residues. CDR3 sequence: CASRLAVEQYF. The CDR3 DNA follows: TGTGCCAGCAGATTAGCAGTCGAGCAGTACTTC.